Listed below are T cell receptor beta chains from one sample, sequenced in a study of HIV-infected patients and healthy controls. TCRdb recomputed calls from the 5' RACE reads with MiXCR, one row per CDR3 protein. The profile shows about 10,000 distinct CDR3 sequences, around 5.2% of them singletons. Specimen: blood, collected before antiretroviral therapy. Every receptor here comes from an adult with HIV infection. Both conserved end residues are part of each CDR3. D genes are given only for firm matches. The listing skips clone size in some rows; elsewhere it reads once, few, many or a size class.

TRBV19	TRBJ1-3	NA	NA	TGTGCCAGTAGTGACGACCCTTTCCTCTCTGGAAACACCATATATTTT	CASSDDPFLSGNTIYF
TRBV28	TRBJ2-3	medium-sized	TRBD1	TGTGCCAGCAGTAGCAGTATGGCACAGGGGGATACGCAGTATTTT	CASSSSMAQGDTQYF
TRBV6-5	TRBJ2-2	many	NA	TGTGCCAGCAGTTACGCCTTGAACACCGGGGAGCTGTTTTTT	CASSYALNTGELFF
TRBV5-1	TRBJ2-5	many	NA	TGCGCCAGCAGACTCGGACAGTCGGTCGAGACCCAGTACTTC	CASRLGQSVETQYF
TRBV3-1	TRBJ1-5	many	TRBD1	TGTGCCAGCAGCTTTTCTTCCGGGACAGGGGGCGGTGAGCCCCAGCATTTT	CASSFSSGTGGGEPQHF
TRBV19	TRBJ2-1	few	TRBD2	TGTGCCAGTAGTTCAGGACTAGCCTATGAGCAGTTCTTC	CASSSGLAYEQFF
TRBV7-9	TRBJ2-7	many	NA	TGTGCCAGCAGCCTACCTGAGTCGTACGAGCAGTACTTC	CASSLPESYEQYF
TRBV7-2	TRBJ1-5	many	TRBD1	TGTGCCAGCAGCCGACAGGGGGACCAGCCCCAGCATTTT	CASSRQGDQPQHF
TRBV6-2/TRBV6-3	TRBJ1-1	many	NA	TGTGCCAGCAGTTACTCTCTGGCTGGTTTGGCTGAAGCTTTCTTT	CASSYSLAGLAEAFF
TRBV5-4	TRBJ2-1	many	NA	TGTGCCAGCCGGCAGGATTCCTACAATGAGCAGTTCTTC	CASRQDSYNEQFF
TRBV7-2	TRBJ2-5	many	NA	TGTGCCAGCAGGAAACAGGGGGGGGAGACCCAGTACTTC	CASRKQGGETQYF
TRBV12-3/TRBV12-4	TRBJ2-3	NA	TRBD2	TGTGCCAGCAGTTTAACCAGCGGGGGGTTCACAGATACGCAGTATTTT	CASSLTSGGFTDTQYF
TRBV12-3/TRBV12-4	TRBJ2-7	large	NA	TGTGCCAGCACCGGAGGATCCTCCCCTTTCTACGAGCAGTACTTC	CASTGGSSPFYEQYF
TRBV29-1	TRBJ1-5	few	NA	TGCAGCGTTGAGCTCCACGCCGGTCAGCCCCAGCATTTT	CSVELHAGQPQHF
TRBV6-6	TRBJ2-1	many	NA	TGTGCCAGCAGTGTTGACAGGCTACCCTACAATGAGCAGTTCTTC	CASSVDRLPYNEQFF
TRBV7-6	TRBJ2-2	many	TRBD1	TGTGCCAGCAGCCAAAGGACAGGGGGCATTACCGGGGAGCTGTTTTTT	CASSQRTGGITGELFF